This TCR beta chain comes out of a study of blood T cell repertoires in COVID-19. Assay: immunoSEQ multiplex PCR; the TCRdb copy retains only in-frame clones and omits some. The table records 100,000 to 150,000 clones, 65% to 90% of them present only once. The receptor was derived from a man of 80 years or more with active or convalescent COVID-19. Sequencing used peripheral blood.

The CDR3 reads CATVVSAVGYSGNTIYF. In DNA, the CDR3 is TGCGCCACCGTCGTTTCTGCGGTCGGTTACTCTGGAAACACCATATATTTT. The gene calls are TRBV23-1 and TRBJ1-3; D remains unclear. TRBV23-1 is an ORF; its function is uncertain. V was clipped by 10 bases and J by 0 bases, with 22 bases between them. The CDR3 has 17 amino acids.